The 9 T cell receptor beta chains below all came from one sample that was sequenced in a study of shared clonotypes between healthy human individuals. Sequenced by immunoSEQ multiplex PCR; TCRdb stores in-frame clones only, minus some. This sample carries roughly 2.5 million clones, approximately 90% of them seen once, and the ten largest clones take 0.13% to 0.15%. Sequencing input: naive CD4+ T cells sorted from blood. This sample's subset: CD45RA+ positively selected. The receptors shown here come from a man between 18 and 35 years old in good health.

For this clone: The sample contains more than one DNA sequence encoding this CDR3. The CDR3 DNA reads as TGTGCCAGCTCCCCCGCCGATAGCAATCAGCCCCAGCATTTT. Translated, it gives CASSPADSNQPQHF. The chain links TRBV18 to TRBJ1-5, with unresolved D. The CDR3 is 14 residues long. CDR1 is KGHSH, CDR2 LQKENI, per germline. Trimming shortened V by 6 bases and J by 0 bases, and 9 bases separated the two germline ends.

J is TRBJ2-3 and V is TRBV2; perhaps D is TRBD1 or TRBD2 (5 bases each). The ends were cut back, 5 bases at V and 4 bases at J, with 25 bases in the middle. The germline V gene has CDR1 SNHLY and CDR2 FYNNEI. The CDR3 length is 18 residues. CDR3 loop: CASSPRGWGTLSADTQYF. The CDR3 DNA sequence: TGTGCCAGCAGTCCGAGAGGGTGGGGCACCCTCAGCGCAGATACGCAGTATTTT.

This chain joins TRBV7-2 and TRBJ1-2, with D perhaps TRBD1 (6 bases). With 3 bases removed from V and 8 bases from J, the gap between germline ends came to 13 bases. Germline V gene data show CDR1 as SGHTA and CDR2 as FQGNSA. There are 13 residues in the CDR3. The CDR3 spells CASSFYGGRGYTF. CDR3 nucleotides: TGTGCCAGCAGCTTTTATGGGGGGCGAGGCTACACCTTC.

The chain is built from TRBV27 and TRBJ1-4; D is ambiguous. The germline V and J ends were trimmed by 2 bases and 5 bases, with 12 bases remaining between them. The CDR3 length is 15 residues. CDR1 and CDR2 from the germline V gene are MNHEY and SMNVEV (reference sequence). This CDR3 is CASSLLRSKNEKLFF. In DNA form, the CDR3 reads TGTGCCAGCAGTTTACTTCGGAGTAAGAATGAAAAACTGTTTTTT.

The chain links TRBV10-1 to TRBJ2-1, with TRBD2 matching over 7 bases. V gave up 3 bases and J gave up 4 bases; unmatched junction bases: 6. CDR3 length: 15 residues. Per germline, CDR1 WNHNN and CDR2 SYGVQD (reference sequence). CDR3 sequence: CASSDRYGGYNEQFF. Here the CDR3 DNA reads TGCGCCAGCAGTGATCGATACGGGGGGTACAATGAGCAGTTCTTC.

The V and J genes are TRBV7-3 and TRBJ2-2, with a possible D match to TRBD1 (6 bases). Germline V gene data show CDR1 as SGHTA and CDR2 as FQGTGA. The CDR3 is 12 residues long. V lost 5 bases, J lost 9 bases, and 10 bases lay in between. DNA of the CDR3: TGTGCCAGCAGCCTACAGGGTAGGGAGCTGTTTTTT. Translated: CASSLQGRELFF.

A few counts support this clone. This rearrangement joins TRBV15 to TRBJ1-5; D not certain. The V end was cut by 5 bases, the J end by 5 bases, with 7 bases between. Germline V gene sequence: CDR1 LNHNV, CDR2 YYDKDF (reference sequence). The CDR3 runs 12 residues. CDR3 protein: CATSPLYQPQHF. The CDR3 coding sequence is TGTGCCACCAGCCCCCTCTATCAGCCCCAGCATTTT.

This rearrangement joins TRBV5-4 to TRBJ2-5; 7 bases align to TRBD2. The CDR3 length is 15 residues. Per germline, CDR1 SGHNT and CDR2 YYREEE (reference sequence). Trimming removed 5 bases from V and 1 base from J; junction bases left unmatched: 8. The CDR3 loop is CASRGGLVGQETQYF. The CDR3 DNA reads as TGTGCCAGCAGGGGAGGACTAGTGGGCCAAGAGACCCAGTACTTC.

The V gene is TRBV6-6, the J gene TRBJ2-7, with 12 bases lining up with TRBD2. The CDR3 runs 15 residues. CDR1 is MNHNY and CDR2 is SVGAGI in the germline V gene (reference sequence). The junction had 9 bases not matched to a gene; V was cut back by 5 bases and J by 7 bases. The CDR3 protein is CASSARLAGDGEQYF. For the CDR3, the DNA is TGTGCCAGCAGTGCCCGACTAGCGGGAGACGGGGAGCAGTACTTC.